These 14 T cell receptor beta chains share one sample of origin, sequenced in a study of vaccination effects on CD4 cells after COVID-19. Libraries were prepared by immunoSEQ multiplex PCR; TCRdb keeps only in-frame clonotypes and omits some of them. The table records about 38,000 clones, roughly 70% of them present only once. Antigen-specific CD4+ T cells were expanded (with viral peptide pools) by the ViraFEST assay ahead of sequencing. With about 9 days of culture completed, CD4+ T cells were isolated. Negative nucleocapsid antibody tests before and after vaccination confirmed no previous SARS-CoV-2 infection. Their target antigens are unknown. This specimen consisted of CD4+ T cells from PBMCs cultured with SARS-CoV-2 spike peptides, obtained before COVID-19 vaccination. All receptors derive from a human donor who received a COVID-19 vaccine.

This clone appeared once. V gene TRBV20-1 combines with J gene TRBJ2-4; weak D call: TRBD2 (6 bases). Germline CDR1 DFQATT, CDR2 SNEGSKA (reference sequence). There are 10 residues in the CDR3. Trimming shortened V by 5 bases and J by 15 bases, and 14 bases separated the two germline ends. The CDR3 loop reads CSAGREWRYF. CDR3 bases: TGCAGTGCTGGCCGGGAGTGGAGGTACTTC.

V usage is TRBV4-2 and J usage is TRBJ1-2; possibly TRBD1 for D (5 bases). Per the germline V gene, CDR1 is LGHNA and CDR2 is YNFKEQ. This CDR3 region has 15 residues. V was shortened by 4 bases and J by 4 bases, with 16 bases between the two germline ends. The CDR3 loop is CASSRAITGIYGYTF. The CDR3 DNA reads TGTGCCAGCAGCCGCGCAATTACAGGCATCTATGGCTACACCTTC.

Written as DNA, the CDR3 is TGTGCCAGTAGTATGGACAGGGGGCGCGGCTACACCTTC. Its translation is CASSMDRGRGYTF. The V gene is TRBV19, the J gene TRBJ1-2; 11 bases map to TRBD1. Per germline, CDR1 LNHDA and CDR2 SQIVND (reference sequence). The junction had 2 bases not matched to a gene; V was cut back by 3 bases and J by 8 bases. This CDR3 is 13 amino acids long.

V and J are TRBV5-1 and TRBJ2-3; the D is unclear. V lost 4 bases and J 1 base, leaving 13 bases between the germline ends. This CDR3 is 15 amino acids long. Per the germline V gene, CDR1 is SGHRS and CDR2 is YFSETQ. The DNA for the CDR3 is TGCGCCAGCAGCCGAGACGTCGTCGGCACAGATACGCAGTATTTT. Protein product: CASSRDVVGTDTQYF.

The chain is built from TRBV3-1 (or the pseudogene TRBV3-2) and TRBJ2-7, with 12 bases matching TRBD2. This CDR3 has 15 residues. The V gene's germline CDR1 is LGHDT and CDR2 YNNKEL (reference sequence). The J segment lost 6 bases and the V segment lost 3 bases, leaving 6 bases of the junction unmatched. The CDR3 DNA follows: TGTGCCAGCAGCCACCTTCTAGCGGGAGGGTTCGAGCAGTACTTC. Translating it yields CASSHLLAGGFEQYF.

The chain combines TRBV5-5 with TRBJ2-1, with a weak D call TRBD1 (6 bases). Trimming stripped 4 bases from V and 2 bases from J, with 13 bases between. This CDR3 has 15 amino acids. Germline V CDR1 and CDR2: SGHKS, YYEKEE (reference sequence). CDR3 DNA: TGTGCCAGCAGCGCCAGGGGATTGCCCTACAATGAGCAGTTCTTC. It specifies CASSARGLPYNEQFF.

V and J are TRBV30 and TRBJ1-2; D is perhaps TRBD1 (5 bases). Trimming shortened V by 0 bases and J by 4 bases, and 27 bases separated the two germline ends. The CDR3 is 19 amino acids. Germline V gene lookup returns CDR1 GTSNPN and CDR2 SVGIG (reference sequence). CDR3: CAWSVLPPRAGIGLYGYTF. CDR3 sequence (DNA): TGTGCCTGGAGTGTCCTCCCCCCCAGGGCAGGGATCGGACTCTATGGCTACACCTTC.

This clone was counted only a few times. The rearrangement links TRBV29-1 to TRBJ1-1, with D unclear. The germline V and J ends were trimmed by 0 bases and 9 bases, with 17 bases remaining between them. CDR3 size: 14 residues. Germline CDR1 reads SQVTM; CDR2 reads ANQGSEA. CDR3 sequence (DNA): TGCAGCGTTGAAGAGGCCGGTCGACCCTTAAAAGCTTTCTTT. This encodes CSVEEAGRPLKAFF.

This clone was counted a few times. The chain couples TRBV5-1 to TRBJ1-6; the D is unclear. The germline V and J ends were trimmed by 2 bases and 5 bases, with 20 bases remaining between them. From germline, CDR1 is SGHRS and CDR2 YFSETQ. The length of the CDR3 is 18 residues. CDR3 amino acids: CASSFGVASWKDNSPLHF. The CDR3 nucleotides read TGCGCCAGCAGCTTTGGGGTGGCCTCATGGAAGGATAATTCACCCCTCCACTTT.

The chain employs TRBV4-1 and TRBJ1-1; no clear D. Germline CDR1 is MGHRA and CDR2 is YSYEKL. This CDR3 is 13 amino acids long. V lost 0 bases to trimming and J lost 3 bases, with 5 bases between them. CDR3 sequence: CASSQDKDTEAFF. For the CDR3, the DNA is TGCGCCAGCAGCCAAGATAAGGACACTGAAGCTTTCTTT.

The rearrangement joins TRBV19 to TRBJ1-2, with 7 bases lining up with TRBD1. The junction had 7 bases not matched to a gene; V was cut back by 4 bases and J by 2 bases. CDR1 and CDR2 from the germline V gene are LNHDA and SQIVND (reference sequence). This CDR3 region has 15 residues. CDR3 nucleotide sequence: TGTGCCAGTAGTACCATTGACAGGGAGAACTATGGCTACACCTTC. Translation gives CASSTIDRENYGYTF. Full variable domain (remainder filled in from reference TRBV19 and TRBJ1-2): DGGITQSPKYLFRKEGQNVTLSCEQNLNHDAMYWYRQDPGQGLRLIYYSQIVNDFQKGDIAEGYSVSREKKESFPLTVTSAQKNPTAFYLCASSTIDRENYGYTFGSGTRLTVV.

This chain links TRBV21-1 with TRBJ2-5; the tabulated D call, TRBD2, remains unverified against the DNA. TRBV21-1 is a pseudogene. The CDR3 loop spans 13 amino acids. The CDR3 coding sequence is TGTGCCAGCAGGGTAGGAGGGCCAGAGACCCAGTACTTC. This gives the protein CASRVGGPETQYF.

This rearrangement joins TRBV30 to TRBJ2-7; TRBD1 matches at 10 bases. Germline CDR1 and CDR2: GTSNPN and SVGIG (reference sequence). With V trimmed by 0 bases and J by 4 bases, 3 bases remained unmatched. The CDR3 runs 14 residues. The CDR3 spells CAWSVRTGGYEQYF. CDR3 DNA sequence: TGTGCCTGGAGTGTAAGGACAGGGGGTTACGAGCAGTACTTC.

This clone has just one count. The chain has TRBV12-3 or TRBV12-4 and TRBJ1-3; D ambiguous. CDR3 size: 13 residues. V lost 6 bases, J lost 5 bases, and 11 bases lay in between. The CDR3 bases are TGTGCCAGCAGCCAGTCTGGGCGAAACACCATATATTTT. This encodes CASSQSGRNTIYF.